The rows below give T cell receptor beta chains drawn from one sample of a study of beta chain features in type 1 diabetes. Generated by immunoSEQ multiplex PCR, the TCRdb table keeps only in-frame clones and is missing some. The sample includes about 620,000 clones, about 14% of them seen just once. The sequenced material came from naive CD4+ T cells from blood. All receptors derive from a young man in good health. The CDR3 runs from the conserved cysteine through the conserved F or W. D genes are given only for firm matches. Clone sizes are given selectively: once, few, many, or a class where the clone is expanded.

v_gene: TRBV21-1; len: 17; abundance: few; j_gene: TRBJ2-7; d_gene: NA; CDR3aa: CASREGYSGGQGHEQYF; CDR3nt: TGTGCCAGCAGGGAGGGGTATTCAGGAGGACAGGGCCACGAGCAGTACTTC
v_gene: TRBV4-2; len: 16; abundance: few; j_gene: TRBJ2-3; d_gene: TRBD2; CDR3aa: CASSHVAGGSTDTQYF; CDR3nt: TGTGCCAGCAGCCACGTAGCGGGAGGTTCCACAGATACGCAGTATTTT
v_gene: TRBV27; len: 12; abundance: few; j_gene: TRBJ1-1; d_gene: NA; CDR3aa: CASKKGFTEAFF; CDR3nt: TGTGCCAGCAAAAAAGGGTTCACTGAAGCTTTCTTT
v_gene: TRBV29-1; len: 16; abundance: few; j_gene: TRBJ2-3; d_gene: TRBD1; CDR3aa: CSVGLRQGGYTDTQYF; CDR3nt: TGCAGCGTTGGCTTAAGACAGGGGGGGTACACAGATACGCAGTATTTT
v_gene: TRBV19; len: 16; abundance: NA; j_gene: TRBJ2-3; d_gene: NA; CDR3aa: CASSPKPGAVTDTQYF; CDR3nt: TGTGCCAGTAGTCCTAAGCCGGGAGCCGTAACAGATACGCAGTATTTT
v_gene: TRBV27; len: 14; abundance: NA; j_gene: TRBJ1-1; d_gene: NA; CDR3aa: CASSLGRANTEAFF; CDR3nt: TGTGCCAGCAGTTTGGGGCGGGCCAACACTGAAGCTTTCTTT
v_gene: TRBV27; len: 15; abundance: NA; j_gene: TRBJ2-5; d_gene: TRBD1; CDR3aa: CASSFGGQGRETQYF; CDR3nt: TGTGCCAGCAGTTTTGGGGGACAGGGCCGCGAGACCCAGTACTTC
v_gene: TRBV2; len: 14; abundance: NA; j_gene: TRBJ2-3; d_gene: TRBD1; CDR3aa: CASIRQGNVDTQYF; CDR3nt: TGTGCCAGCATCCGACAGGGGAATGTTGATACGCAGTATTTT
v_gene: TRBV6-5; len: 14; abundance: few; j_gene: TRBJ1-1; d_gene: NA; CDR3aa: CASSFGGANTEAFF; CDR3nt: TGTGCCAGCAGTTTTGGGGGGGCGAACACTGAAGCTTTCTTT
v_gene: TRBV15; len: 15; abundance: few; j_gene: TRBJ2-3; d_gene: TRBD2; CDR3aa: CATSSTSIVGDTQYF; CDR3nt: TGTGCCACCAGCTCGACTAGCATAGTAGGAGATACGCAGTATTTT
v_gene: TRBV27; len: 15; abundance: NA; j_gene: TRBJ2-7; d_gene: NA; CDR3aa: CASSPRRDNSYEQYF; CDR3nt: TGTGCCAGCAGCCCTCGGCGGGACAACTCCTACGAGCAGTACTTC
v_gene: TRBV9; len: 13; abundance: few; j_gene: TRBJ2-7; d_gene: NA; CDR3aa: CASSVSAGLEQYF; CDR3nt: TGTGCCAGCAGCGTCAGCGCCGGCTTGGAGCAGTACTTC
v_gene: TRBV12-5; len: 16; abundance: NA; j_gene: TRBJ1-2; d_gene: TRBD1; CDR3aa: CASGLESTGENYGYTF; CDR3nt: TGTGCTAGTGGTTTGGAATCGACAGGGGAGAACTATGGCTACACCTTC
v_gene: TRBV6-6; len: 14; abundance: NA; j_gene: TRBJ2-5; d_gene: NA; CDR3aa: CASSTYYLRETQYF; CDR3nt: TGTGCCAGCAGCACTTATTACTTGAGGGAGACCCAGTACTTC
v_gene: TRBV7-9; len: 17; abundance: few; j_gene: TRBJ2-1; d_gene: NA; CDR3aa: CASSSKVGRGSYNEQFF; CDR3nt: TGTGCCAGCAGCTCCAAAGTGGGGCGGGGTTCCTACAATGAGCAGTTCTTC
v_gene: TRBV18; len: 18; abundance: few; j_gene: TRBJ2-5; d_gene: TRBD2; CDR3aa: CASSPSSQRGRRGETQYF; CDR3nt: TGTGCCAGCTCACCATCTAGCCAGCGGGGTCGTCGGGGAGAGACCCAGTACTTC
v_gene: TRBV28; len: 13; abundance: few; j_gene: TRBJ2-1; d_gene: TRBD2; CDR3aa: CASTLAGVGEQFF; CDR3nt: TGTGCCAGCACCCTAGCGGGAGTGGGTGAGCAGTTCTTC
v_gene: TRBV2; len: 14; abundance: few; j_gene: TRBJ1-1; d_gene: TRBD1; CDR3aa: CASNLDRANTEAFF; CDR3nt: TGTGCCAGCAATTTGGACAGGGCGAACACTGAAGCTTTCTTT
v_gene: TRBV5-1; len: 13; abundance: few; j_gene: TRBJ2-5; d_gene: TRBD2; CDR3aa: CASSLAGKETQYF; CDR3nt: TGCGCCAGCAGCTTAGCGGGGAAAGAGACCCAGTACTTC
v_gene: TRBV11-2; len: 14; abundance: few; j_gene: TRBJ2-3; d_gene: NA; CDR3aa: CASSKWAHTDTQYF; CDR3nt: TGTGCCAGCAGTAAATGGGCCCACACAGATACGCAGTATTTT
v_gene: TRBV11-1; len: 15; abundance: few; j_gene: TRBJ1-1; d_gene: NA; CDR3aa: CASSLRVEGRTEAFF; CDR3nt: TGTGCCAGCAGCTTACGGGTAGAGGGCCGTACTGAAGCTTTCTTT
v_gene: TRBV19; len: 15; abundance: few; j_gene: TRBJ2-2; d_gene: NA; CDR3aa: CASTPGQKNTGELFF; CDR3nt: TGTGCCAGTACCCCAGGACAGAAGAACACCGGGGAGCTGTTTTTT
v_gene: TRBV19; len: 15; abundance: NA; j_gene: TRBJ1-2; d_gene: TRBD1; CDR3aa: CASTPTGTGLGGYTF; CDR3nt: TGTGCCAGTACCCCGACTGGGACAGGGTTGGGTGGCTACACCTTC
v_gene: TRBV28; len: 15; abundance: NA; j_gene: TRBJ1-1; d_gene: NA; CDR3aa: CASSPYPGARTEAFF; CDR3nt: TGTGCCAGCAGTCCCTACCCCGGCGCACGCACTGAAGCTTTCTTT
v_gene: TRBV6-1; len: 13; abundance: NA; j_gene: TRBJ2-1; d_gene: TRBD2; CDR3aa: CASWRTSYNEQFF; CDR3nt: TGTGCCAGCTGGCGGACTAGCTACAATGAGCAGTTCTTC
v_gene: TRBV11-1; len: 15; abundance: NA; j_gene: TRBJ1-1; d_gene: NA; CDR3aa: CASSLGLGKTTEAFF; CDR3nt: TGTGCCAGCAGCTTAGGGCTGGGGAAGACCACTGAAGCTTTCTTT
v_gene: TRBV14; len: 15; abundance: NA; j_gene: TRBJ2-7; d_gene: TRBD1; CDR3aa: CASSTRTGSLNEQYF; CDR3nt: TGTGCCAGCAGCACCCGGACAGGCTCGCTGAACGAGCAGTACTTC
v_gene: TRBV4-3; len: 15; abundance: NA; j_gene: TRBJ2-7; d_gene: NA; CDR3aa: CASSQDFGPSGEQYF; CDR3nt: TGCGCCAGCAGCCAGGACTTTGGGCCGAGTGGCGAGCAGTACTTC
v_gene: TRBV7-2; len: 12; abundance: few; j_gene: TRBJ2-7; d_gene: NA; CDR3aa: CASSPSGYEQYF; CDR3nt: TGTGCCAGCAGCCCTTCAGGCTACGAGCAGTACTTC
v_gene: TRBV11-2; len: 14; abundance: NA; j_gene: TRBJ1-4; d_gene: TRBD1; CDR3aa: CASSFRDRVEKLFF; CDR3nt: TGTGCCAGCAGCTTCCGGGACAGGGTCGAAAAACTGTTTTTT
v_gene: TRBV5-4; len: 15; abundance: few; j_gene: TRBJ2-1; d_gene: TRBD2; CDR3aa: CASSSGLAGRYEQFF; CDR3nt: TGTGCCAGCAGCTCCGGACTAGCGGGAAGGTATGAGCAGTTCTTC
v_gene: TRBV5-1; len: 14; abundance: NA; j_gene: TRBJ2-5; d_gene: NA; CDR3aa: CASAPGGGRETQYF; CDR3nt: TGCGCCAGCGCCCCGGGCGGGGGCCGGGAGACCCAGTACTTC
v_gene: TRBV5-1; len: 16; abundance: few; j_gene: TRBJ2-3; d_gene: TRBD2; CDR3aa: CASSFGGRATSDTQYF; CDR3nt: TGCGCCAGCAGCTTCGGCGGGAGGGCCACGTCAGATACGCAGTATTTT
v_gene: TRBV27; len: 15; abundance: NA; j_gene: TRBJ1-2; d_gene: NA; CDR3aa: CASSLRGPLGVGYTF; CDR3nt: TGTGCCAGCAGCCTTCGGGGGCCCTTGGGTGTCGGCTACACCTTC
v_gene: TRBV27; len: 12; abundance: NA; j_gene: TRBJ1-2; d_gene: NA; CDR3aa: CASSLDLTGYTF; CDR3nt: TGTGCCAGCAGTTTAGACCTTACCGGCTACACCTTC
v_gene: TRBV23-1; len: 14; abundance: NA; j_gene: TRBJ2-3; d_gene: NA; CDR3aa: CASNYRGITDTQYF; CDR3nt: TGCGCCAGCAATTACCGGGGAATCACAGATACGCAGTATTTT
v_gene: TRBV9; len: 15; abundance: few; j_gene: TRBJ1-1; d_gene: NA; CDR3aa: CASSVSQGVNTEAFF; CDR3nt: TGTGCCAGCAGCGTTAGTCAGGGAGTGAACACTGAAGCTTTCTTT
v_gene: TRBV7-2; len: 17; abundance: few; j_gene: TRBJ2-5; d_gene: TRBD1; CDR3aa: CASSLLPGQVSGETQYF; CDR3nt: TGTGCCAGCAGCTTACTCCCGGGACAGGTTTCTGGAGAGACCCAGTACTTC
v_gene: TRBV19; len: 16; abundance: few; j_gene: TRBJ1-1; d_gene: TRBD1; CDR3aa: CASIRQGQGANTEAFF; CDR3nt: TGTGCCAGTATCCGCCAGGGACAGGGGGCGAACACTGAAGCTTTCTTT
v_gene: TRBV4-2; len: 13; abundance: NA; j_gene: TRBJ2-1; d_gene: NA; CDR3aa: CASSQDKRRQQFF; CDR3nt: TGTGCCAGCAGCCAAGACAAAAGGAGACAGCAGTTCTTC
v_gene: TRBV7-9; len: 16; abundance: NA; j_gene: TRBJ2-2; d_gene: TRBD2; CDR3aa: CASSRGLAGVSGELFF; CDR3nt: TGTGCCAGCAGCCGGGGACTAGCGGGAGTTTCCGGGGAGCTGTTTTTT
v_gene: TRBV19; len: 15; abundance: few; j_gene: TRBJ2-7; d_gene: NA; CDR3aa: CASSIKGGTSYEQYF; CDR3nt: TGTGCCAGTAGTATAAAAGGCGGTACCTCCTACGAGCAGTACTTC
v_gene: TRBV9; len: 15; abundance: NA; j_gene: TRBJ2-3; d_gene: TRBD1; CDR3aa: CASSAPGQNTDTQYF; CDR3nt: TGTGCCAGCAGCGCCCCGGGACAGAACACAGATACGCAGTATTTT